The rows below give T cell receptor beta chains drawn from one sample of a study of cytomegalovirus exposure and HLA in healthy donors. Profiling relied on immunoSEQ multiplex PCR, and the TCRdb table lists in-frame clones only, not all of them. The table shows under 130,000 clones, with approximately 14% occurring only once. Sequencing used PBMCs. These receptors all come from a female donor in good health and CMV-seronegative. Both conserved end residues are part of each CDR3. The D gene is left open where the match is weak.

D gene: TRBD1; V gene: TRBV5-1; CDR3 protein: CASSLVGQGARFNIQYF
D gene: -; V gene: TRBV25-1; CDR3 protein: CASSDVLGPSYEQYF
D gene: TRBD1; V gene: TRBV5-4; CDR3 protein: CASSLDRGLSNEQFF
D gene: TRBD2; V gene: TRBV9; CDR3 protein: CASSARRAGGTDTQYF
D gene: TRBD2; V gene: TRBV6-5; CDR3 protein: CASSFWTSAKSNEQFF
D gene: TRBD2; V gene: TRBV4-1; CDR3 protein: CASSREGLGETQYF
D gene: -; V gene: TRBV9; CDR3 protein: CASSREGGAASNEKLFF
D gene: -; V gene: TRBV11-2; CDR3 protein: CASSLEVTVEQYF
D gene: -; V gene: TRBV28; CDR3 protein: CASSLPGSRVGEKLFF
D gene: TRBD2; V gene: TRBV2; CDR3 protein: CASKILAGEPNEQFF
D gene: -; V gene: TRBV27; CDR3 protein: CASSFGQAYEQYF
D gene: -; V gene: TRBV6-5; CDR3 protein: CASSYSEGSYNSPLHF
D gene: TRBD1; V gene: TRBV7-3; CDR3 protein: CASSLDRGTATEAFF
D gene: -; V gene: TRBV5-4; CDR3 protein: CASSLTAGLNSPLHF
D gene: -; V gene: TRBV29-1; CDR3 protein: CSAGRDNRLFF
D gene: -; V gene: TRBV18; CDR3 protein: CASSPPSVQGTEAFF
D gene: -; V gene: TRBV5-4; CDR3 protein: CASRKGGGANIQYF
D gene: -; V gene: TRBV4-3; CDR3 protein: CASSQDRGSGNTIYF
D gene: -; V gene: TRBV27; CDR3 protein: CASGLQPQHF
D gene: -; V gene: TRBV6-5; CDR3 protein: CASSYARAYEQYF
D gene: TRBD2; V gene: TRBV7-2; CDR3 protein: CASSNGGTSGGARYEQFF
D gene: TRBD2; V gene: TRBV19; CDR3 protein: CASSTSGRVGTQYF
D gene: -; V gene: TRBV30; CDR3 protein: CAWSVQADTQYF